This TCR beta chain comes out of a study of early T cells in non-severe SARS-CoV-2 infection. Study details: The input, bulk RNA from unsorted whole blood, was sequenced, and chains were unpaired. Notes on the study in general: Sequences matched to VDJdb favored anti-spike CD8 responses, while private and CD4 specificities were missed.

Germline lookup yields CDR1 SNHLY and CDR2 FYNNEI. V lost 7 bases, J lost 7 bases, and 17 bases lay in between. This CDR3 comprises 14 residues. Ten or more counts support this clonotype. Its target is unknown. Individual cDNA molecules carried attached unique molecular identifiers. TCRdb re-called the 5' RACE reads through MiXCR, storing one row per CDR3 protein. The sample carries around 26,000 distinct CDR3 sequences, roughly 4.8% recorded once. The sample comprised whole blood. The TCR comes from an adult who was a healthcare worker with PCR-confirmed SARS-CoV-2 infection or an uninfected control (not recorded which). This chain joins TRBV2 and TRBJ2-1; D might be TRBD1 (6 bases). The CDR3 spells CASNIQGLGNEQFF. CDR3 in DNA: TGTGCCAGCAACATACAGGGATTGGGAAATGAGCAGTTCTTC.